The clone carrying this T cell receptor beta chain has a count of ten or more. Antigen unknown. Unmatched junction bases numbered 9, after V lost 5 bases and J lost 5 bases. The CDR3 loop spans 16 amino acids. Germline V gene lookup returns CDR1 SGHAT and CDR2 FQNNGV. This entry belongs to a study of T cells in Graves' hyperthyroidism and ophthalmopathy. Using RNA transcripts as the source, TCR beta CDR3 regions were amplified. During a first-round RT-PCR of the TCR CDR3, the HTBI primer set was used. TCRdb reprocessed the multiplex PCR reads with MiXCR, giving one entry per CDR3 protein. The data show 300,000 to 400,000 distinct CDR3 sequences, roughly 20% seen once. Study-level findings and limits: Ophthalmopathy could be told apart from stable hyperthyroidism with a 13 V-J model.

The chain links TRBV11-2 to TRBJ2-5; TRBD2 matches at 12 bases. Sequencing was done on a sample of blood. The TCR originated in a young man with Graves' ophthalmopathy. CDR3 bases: TGTGCCAGCAGCCTAAGACTAGCGGGAGTCGGGGAGACCCAGTACTTC. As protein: CASSLRLAGVGETQYF.